These T cell receptor beta chains were read from a single sample in a study of read filtering for tumor transcriptome and immune sequencing. TCRdb re-called the reads through MiXCR, storing one row per CDR3 protein. The sample has about 90,000 distinct CDR3 sequences, 9% to 15% seen once. The sequenced material came from a population of CD138-negative cells sorted from bone marrow. These receptors all stem from a donor aged 40 or over with multiple myeloma. CDR3s include the opening cysteine and the closing phenylalanine or tryptophan. D genes are given only for firm matches. Clone size is given for some rows only: seen once, a few or many times, or a class if the clone is expanded.

TRBJ2-7 TRBV27 - many TGTGCCACCCGTACTGTTACGGGGAGAACTCGAGAGCAGTACTTC CATRTVTGRTREQYF
TRBJ1-4 TRBV12-3/TRBV12-4 - many TGTGCCAGCAGCCCCAGGGCTAATGAAAAACTGTTTTTT CASSPRANEKLFF
TRBJ1-4 TRBV23-1 - - TGCGCCAGCAGTCAACAAGGGACTGGGACGCGGGATGAAAAACTGTTTTTT CASSQQGTGTRDEKLFF
TRBJ2-1 TRBV7-3 TRBD2 many TGTGCCAGCAGCTGGGGACTAGCGGGAGTTGGTGAGCAGTTCTTC CASSWGLAGVGEQFF
TRBJ2-5 TRBV6-4 - - TGTGCCAGCAGTGCGAGCGGGTTGTCAAGGACGGAGACCCAGTACTTC CASSASGLSRTETQYF
TRBJ2-1 TRBV7-2 - many TGTGCCAGCAGCTTAGGAGTTGAGCAGTTCTTC CASSLGVEQFF
TRBJ2-2 TRBV24-1 - many TGTGCCACCAGTGATTTGGAGGCAGCCCGCGGGGAGCTGTTTTTT CATSDLEAARGELFF
TRBJ2-1 TRBV7-2 - many TGTGCCAGCAGCTTAGGGGTAGGGATGTCCTACAATGAGCAGTTCTTC CASSLGVGMSYNEQFF
TRBJ1-1 TRBV5-1 TRBD1 many TGCGCCAGCAGCCGAGACAGGGTTAGCACTGAAGCTTTCTTT CASSRDRVSTEAFF
TRBJ2-1 TRBV29-1 - many TGCAGCGTTGGAGGGGACTCCTACAATGAGCAGTTCTTC CSVGGDSYNEQFF
TRBJ2-1 TRBV5-1 - many TGCGCCAGCAGCTTGGAAATTGAGCAGTTCTTC CASSLEIEQFF
TRBJ2-1 TRBV6-2/TRBV6-3 - - TGTGCCAGCAGATCCATGGGACTGCTCGATGGGCCTCAGGGGTACAATGAGCAGTTCTTC CASRSMGLLDGPQGYNEQFF
TRBJ1-1 TRBV28 - - TGTGCCAGCAGTTCGGGGGCGCCGAACACTGAAGCTTTCTTT CASSSGAPNTEAFF
TRBJ2-1 TRBV3-1 - many TGTGCCAGCAGCCAAGTAGCAGGAGTTTCGGGGCAGTTCTTC CASSQVAGVSGQFF
TRBJ2-1 TRBV5-1 TRBD2 many TGCGCCAGCAGCTTGGACGGGGGGACCTACAATGAGCAGTTCTTC CASSLDGGTYNEQFF
TRBJ1-6 TRBV30 TRBD1 many TGTGCCTGGGGTTTGTGGGACAGAGATTCACCCCTCCACTTT CAWGLWDRDSPLHF
TRBJ2-7 TRBV11-3 - many TGTGCCAGCAGCTTAGTAGGGGGATCCTACGAGCAGTACTTC CASSLVGGSYEQYF
TRBJ2-2 TRBV5-1 TRBD1 many TGCGCCAGCAGCATTGGGACAGGAGGCACCGGGGAGCTGTTTTTT CASSIGTGGTGELFF
TRBJ2-5 TRBV5-1 TRBD2 many TGCGCCAGCAGCTCCGGACTAGCGGGAGGGGGAGAGACCCAGTACTTC CASSSGLAGGGETQYF
TRBJ2-6 TRBV5-1 - many TGCGCCAGCAGCCAGGGGCCTCGCTCTGGGGCCAACGTCCTGACTTTC CASSQGPRSGANVLTF
TRBJ1-1 TRBV5-1 - many TGCGCCAGCAGCTTACAGGGTACGCCTGGCACTGAAGCTTTCTTT CASSLQGTPGTEAFF
TRBJ2-1 TRBV4-2 TRBD2 few TGTGCCAGCAGCCAAGAAGCCTCGGGACTAGCGGGGAATGAGCAGTTCTTC CASSQEASGLAGNEQFF
TRBJ1-5 TRBV7-9 - many TGTGCCAGCAGCGAACAGCCCGATCAGCCCCAGCATTTT CASSEQPDQPQHF
TRBJ2-2 TRBV20-1 TRBD2 - TGCAGTGCTAGAGATACAACTAGCGGACCGACCGGGGAGCTGTTTTTT CSARDTTSGPTGELFF